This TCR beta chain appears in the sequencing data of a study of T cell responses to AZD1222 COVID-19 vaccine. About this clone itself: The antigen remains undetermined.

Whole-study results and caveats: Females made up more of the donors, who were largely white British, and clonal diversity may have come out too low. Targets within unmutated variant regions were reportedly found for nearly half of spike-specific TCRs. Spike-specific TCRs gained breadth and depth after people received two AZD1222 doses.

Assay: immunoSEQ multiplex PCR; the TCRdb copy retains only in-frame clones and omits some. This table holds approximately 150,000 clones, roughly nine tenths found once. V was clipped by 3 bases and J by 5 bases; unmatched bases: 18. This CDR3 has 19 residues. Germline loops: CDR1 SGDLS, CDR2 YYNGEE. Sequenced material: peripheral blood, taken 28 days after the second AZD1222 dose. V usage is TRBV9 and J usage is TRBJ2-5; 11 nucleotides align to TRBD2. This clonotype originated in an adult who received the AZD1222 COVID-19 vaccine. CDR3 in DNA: TGTGCCAGCAGCGCCGGGACTAGCGGCGCTCCGCCCACCAGGGAGACCCAGTACTTC. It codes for CASSAGTSGAPPTRETQYF.